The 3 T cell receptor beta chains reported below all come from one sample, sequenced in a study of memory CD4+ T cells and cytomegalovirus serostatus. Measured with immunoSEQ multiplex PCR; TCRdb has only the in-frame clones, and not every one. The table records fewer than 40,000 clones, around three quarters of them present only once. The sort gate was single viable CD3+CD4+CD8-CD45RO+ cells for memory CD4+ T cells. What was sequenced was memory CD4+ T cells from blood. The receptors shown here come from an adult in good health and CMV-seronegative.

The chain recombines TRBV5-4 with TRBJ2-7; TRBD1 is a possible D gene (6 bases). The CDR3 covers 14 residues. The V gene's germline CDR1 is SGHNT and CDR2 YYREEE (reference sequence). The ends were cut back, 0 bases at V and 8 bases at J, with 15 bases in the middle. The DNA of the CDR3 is TGTGCCAGCAGCTTGGCCGGGGCAGGGGTCAAGCAGTACTTC. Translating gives CASSLAGAGVKQYF.

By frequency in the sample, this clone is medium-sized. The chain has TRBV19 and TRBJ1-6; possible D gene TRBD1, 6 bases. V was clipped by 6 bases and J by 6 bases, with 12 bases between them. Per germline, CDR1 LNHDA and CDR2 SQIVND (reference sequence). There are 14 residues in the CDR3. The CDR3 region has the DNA TGTGCCAGTAGGGAACAGGGACGTAATTCACCCCTCCACTTT. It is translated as CASREQGRNSPLHF.

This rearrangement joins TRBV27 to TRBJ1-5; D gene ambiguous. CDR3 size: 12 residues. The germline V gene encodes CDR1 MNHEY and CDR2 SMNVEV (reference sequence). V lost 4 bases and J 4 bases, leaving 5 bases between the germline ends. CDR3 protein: CASSSQNQPQHF. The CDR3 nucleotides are TGTGCCAGCAGTTCCCAAAATCAGCCCCAGCATTTT.